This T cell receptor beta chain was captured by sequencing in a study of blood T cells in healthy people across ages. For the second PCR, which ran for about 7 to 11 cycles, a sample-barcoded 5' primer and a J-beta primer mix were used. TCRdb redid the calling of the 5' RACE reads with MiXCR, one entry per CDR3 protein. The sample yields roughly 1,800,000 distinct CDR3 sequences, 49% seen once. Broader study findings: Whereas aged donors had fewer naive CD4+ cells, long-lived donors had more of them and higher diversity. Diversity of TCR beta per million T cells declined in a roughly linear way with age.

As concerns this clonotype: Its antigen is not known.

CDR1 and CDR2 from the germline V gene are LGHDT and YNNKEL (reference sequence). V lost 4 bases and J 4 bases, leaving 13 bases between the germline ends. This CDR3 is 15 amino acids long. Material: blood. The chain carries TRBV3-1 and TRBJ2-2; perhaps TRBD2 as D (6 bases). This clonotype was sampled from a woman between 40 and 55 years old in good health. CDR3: CASSLLARSTGELFF. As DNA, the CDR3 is TGTGCCAGCAGCCTACTAGCCCGGAGCACCGGGGAGCTGTTTTTT. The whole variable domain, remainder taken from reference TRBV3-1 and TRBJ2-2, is DTAVSQTPKYLVTQMGNDKSIKCEQNLGHDTMYWYKQDSKKFLKIMFSYNNKELIINETVPNRFSPKSPDKAHLNLHINSLELGDSAVYFCASSLLARSTGELFFGEGSRLTVL.